This is a list of T cell receptor beta chains from one sample in a study of blood T cell repertoires in COVID-19. The data were produced by immunoSEQ multiplex PCR, yet TCRdb's version contains in-frame clones alone and is incomplete. The repertoire includes 150,000 or so clones, under 90% of them detected once, and approximately 12% sits in the top ten. The sequencing input was PBMCs or T cells enriched from blood (not recorded which). These TCRs come from a man aged 45 to 65 who had recovered from COVID-19. Each CDR3 is given with its conserved first and last residue. The order of the fields is J gene, V gene, clone size, D gene, CDR3 DNA, CDR3 protein. The D gene is left open where the match is weak. Some rows mark clone size as missing; the rest say once, few, many or name a class of expanded clone.

TRBJ1-2 | TRBV18 | - | - | TGTGCCAGCTCGCCCACAGGAACAGACAACTATGGCTACACCTTC | CASSPTGTDNYGYTF
TRBJ2-3 | TRBV11-2 | - | TRBD2 | TGTGCCAGCAGCTTAGATCGGGCTAGCGGGGGTGCAGATACGCAGTATTTT | CASSLDRASGGADTQYF
TRBJ1-4 | TRBV7-9 | - | TRBD1 | TGTGCCAGCAGCGACGTAGGGGGCTCCATAGAAAAACTGTTTTTT | CASSDVGGSIEKLFF
TRBJ1-6 | TRBV7-3 | once | - | TGTGCCAGCAGCTTATCGGCAGGGCAAGGTTCACCCCTCCACTTT | CASSLSAGQGSPLHF
TRBJ1-6 | TRBV28 | once | TRBD1 | TGTGCCAGCAGTCCTCCGACAGGGAGATCACCCCTCCACTTT | CASSPPTGRSPLHF
TRBJ1-5 | TRBV27 | once | - | TGTGCCAGCAGTTCGTCTGGGGGACACTACAATCAGCCCCAGCATTTT | CASSSSGGHYNQPQHF
TRBJ2-3 | TRBV6-1 | - | - | TGTGCCAGCAGTGAAGATGTACAGAGAACCACAGATACGCAGTATTTT | CASSEDVQRTTDTQYF
TRBJ1-4 | TRBV7-2 | - | TRBD1 | TGTGCCAGCAGCTTAATACGGGACAGGGGGGAAAAACTGTTTTTT | CASSLIRDRGEKLFF
TRBJ2-5 | TRBV7-3 | - | - | TGTGCCAGCAGCACCACAGGGAAAGAGACCCAGTACTTC | CASSTTGKETQYF
TRBJ1-5 | TRBV2 | - | TRBD1 | TGTGCCAGCAGTGGATACGACAGGGGGGACGGTCAGCCCCAGCATTTT | CASSGYDRGDGQPQHF
TRBJ2-2 | TRBV7-3 | - | TRBD1 | TGTGCCAGCAGCTACTCGACAGGGGGGACCGGGGAGCTGTTTTTT | CASSYSTGGTGELFF
TRBJ2-1 | TRBV10-3 | few | - | TGTGCCATCAGGGGCACAGGGATCGATGAGCAGTTCTTC | CAIRGTGIDEQFF
TRBJ2-3 | TRBV6-9 | - | TRBD1 | TGTGCCAGCAGTCACCGGGACAGGGATGTAGATACGCAGTATTTT | CASSHRDRDVDTQYF
TRBJ2-7 | TRBV9 | - | - | TGTGCCAGCAGCGCTCTCCCGAGCTACGAGCAGTACTTC | CASSALPSYEQYF
TRBJ1-6 | TRBV6-2/TRBV6-3 | - | TRBD1 | TGTGCCAGCAGACCTTTAGGGACAGAGGATAATTCACCCCTCCACTTT | CASRPLGTEDNSPLHF
TRBJ1-3 | TRBV18 | - | TRBD1 | TGTGCCAGCTCACCCCAGGGACAGGGGGTTACTGGAAACACCATATATTTT | CASSPQGQGVTGNTIYF
TRBJ2-2 | TRBV4-1 | once | TRBD1 | TGCGCCAGCAGCCACGGGACAGGTTCCAACACCGGGGAGCTGTTTTTT | CASSHGTGSNTGELFF
TRBJ2-3 | TRBV7-9 | - | TRBD1 | TGTGCCAGCAGAACCGGGACAGGGCAGAATACGCAGTATTTT | CASRTGTGQNTQYF
TRBJ1-5 | TRBV29-1 | - | - | TGCAGCGTCGCCGGACAAGTTAATCAGCCCCAGCATTTT | CSVAGQVNQPQHF
TRBJ2-7 | TRBV11-2 | - | - | TGTGCCACCTCCCCCGAGGCATTCCCCTCCTACGAGCAGTACTTC | CATSPEAFPSYEQYF
TRBJ2-3 | TRBV29-1 | - | - | TGCAGCGTGGGTAAGCGGATAAGCACAGATACGCAGTATTTT | CSVGKRISTDTQYF
TRBJ2-2 | TRBV30 | - | - | TGTGCCTGGAGTGTAAGAGCGGAGCTGTTTTTT | CAWSVRAELFF
TRBJ2-2 | TRBV6-4 | - | TRBD2 | TGTGCCAGCAGTGAGGTAGCGGGGAGCGCGAACACCGGGGAGCTGTTTTTT | CASSEVAGSANTGELFF
TRBJ1-5 | TRBV6-1 | - | - | TGTGCCAGCAGTGAAGCAAGGGGCAGCAATCAGCCCCAGCATTTT | CASSEARGSNQPQHF
TRBJ2-1 | TRBV9 | - | - | TGTGCCAGCAGCGTAGGCCCAGGAAGTGAGCAGTTCTTC | CASSVGPGSEQFF
TRBJ2-7 | TRBV7-2 | once | TRBD2 | TGTGCCAGCAGCTTAAAACATGGCCTAGCGGGCGAGCAGTACTTC | CASSLKHGLAGEQYF
TRBJ2-4 | TRBV5-1 | - | - | TGCGCCAGCAGCTTGGGACTGCTGAAGGACATTCAGTACTTC | CASSLGLLKDIQYF
TRBJ1-1 | TRBV18 | - | - | TGTGCCAGCTCACCAGTGGAGTACACTGAAGCTTTCTTT | CASSPVEYTEAFF
TRBJ2-1 | TRBV5-4 | - | TRBD2 | TGTGCCAGCAGCTTGGAGGCTAGCGGGGGATACAATGAGCAGTTCTTC | CASSLEASGGYNEQFF
TRBJ2-5 | TRBV28 | - | TRBD2 | TGTGCCAGCAGTTTAGCGGGGGGGGGTGGCGAGACCCAGTACTTC | CASSLAGGGGETQYF
TRBJ2-1 | TRBV18 | - | - | TGTGCCAGCTCCGTCGACAGTAACTACAATGAGCAGTTCTTC | CASSVDSNYNEQFF
TRBJ2-1 | TRBV11-2 | - | - | TGTGCCAGCAGCCGTGGGTTGGAGGGATATGAGCAGTTCTTC | CASSRGLEGYEQFF
TRBJ1-4 | TRBV6-6 | - | - | TGTGCCAGCAGACCGGGGGTGGGTGAAAAACTGTTTTTT | CASRPGVGEKLFF
TRBJ1-5 | TRBV28 | - | - | TGTGCCAGCAGTTTGATGGGGCGCGGCAATCAGCCCCAGCATTTT | CASSLMGRGNQPQHF
TRBJ2-5 | TRBV2 | once | TRBD2 | TGTGCCAGCAGGGTAGCGGGGGGCTGGAAAGGGACCCAGTACTTC | CASRVAGGWKGTQYF
TRBJ2-2 | TRBV28 | - | TRBD2 | TGTGCCCGCAGGGCGGGGGGGAACACCGGGGAGCTGTTTTTT | CARRAGGNTGELFF
TRBJ1-3 | TRBV9 | - | - | TGTGCCAGCAGCCCCAGGGGTGCTCCTGGAAACACCATATATTTT | CASSPRGAPGNTIYF
TRBJ2-1 | TRBV7-2 | once | - | TGTGCCAGCAGCTTAGCATACGGGGAGCAGTTCTTC | CASSLAYGEQFF
TRBJ1-2 | TRBV28 | - | - | TGTGCCAGCAGTCAGGGTTCGGGCTATGGCTACACCTTC | CASSQGSGYGYTF
TRBJ2-2 | TRBV2 | once | TRBD2 | TGTGCCAGCAGACGTGGGGGGACTAGCGGCCTGAACACCGGGGAGCTGTTTTTT | CASRRGGTSGLNTGELFF
TRBJ2-2 | TRBV6-5 | - | TRBD1 | TGTGCCAGCAAAGCCGGGACAGGATACACCGGGGAGCTGTTTTTT | CASKAGTGYTGELFF
TRBJ2-2 | TRBV5-4 | few | - | TGTGCCAGCAGCTTTAAAGGACAGACCGGGGAGCTGTTTTTT | CASSFKGQTGELFF
TRBJ2-7 | TRBV11-1 | few | TRBD1 | TGTGCCAGCAGCTCCTCCGGACAGGGCTTATTCTACGAGCAGTACTTC | CASSSSGQGLFYEQYF
TRBJ1-5 | TRBV27 | few | - | TGTGCCAGCAGTATCGTTAGCAATCAGCCCCAGCATTTT | CASSIVSNQPQHF
TRBJ1-1 | TRBV9 | once | - | TGTGCCAGCAGCGTAGGGAACGGGGACACTGAAGCTTTCTTT | CASSVGNGDTEAFF